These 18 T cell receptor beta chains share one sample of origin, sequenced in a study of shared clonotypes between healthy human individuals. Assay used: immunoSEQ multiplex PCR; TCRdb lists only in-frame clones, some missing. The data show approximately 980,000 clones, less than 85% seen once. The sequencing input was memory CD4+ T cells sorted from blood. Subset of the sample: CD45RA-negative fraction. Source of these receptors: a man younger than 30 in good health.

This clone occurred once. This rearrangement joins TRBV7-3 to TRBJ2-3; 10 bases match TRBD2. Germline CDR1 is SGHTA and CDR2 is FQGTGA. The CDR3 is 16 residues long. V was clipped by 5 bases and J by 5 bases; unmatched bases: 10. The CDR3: CASSPQRGGAGDTQYF. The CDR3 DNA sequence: TGTGCCAGCAGCCCGCAGCGGGGGGGCGCAGGAGATACGCAGTATTTT.

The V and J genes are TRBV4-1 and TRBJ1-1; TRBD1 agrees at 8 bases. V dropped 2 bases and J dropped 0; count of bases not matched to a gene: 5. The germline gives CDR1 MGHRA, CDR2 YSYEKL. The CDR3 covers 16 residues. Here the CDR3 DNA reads TGCGCCAGCAGCCAACCCTCGGACAGGGTGAACACTGAAGCTTTCTTT. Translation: CASSQPSDRVNTEAFF.

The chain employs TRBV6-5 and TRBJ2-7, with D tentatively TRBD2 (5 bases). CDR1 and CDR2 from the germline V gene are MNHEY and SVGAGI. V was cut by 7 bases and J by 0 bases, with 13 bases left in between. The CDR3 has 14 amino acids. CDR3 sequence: CASTQTGGSYEQYF. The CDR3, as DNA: TGTGCCAGCACTCAAACCGGAGGCTCCTACGAGCAGTACTTC.

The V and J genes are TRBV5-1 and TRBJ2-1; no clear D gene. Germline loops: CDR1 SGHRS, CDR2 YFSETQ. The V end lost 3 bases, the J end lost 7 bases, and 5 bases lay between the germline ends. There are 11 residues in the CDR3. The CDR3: CASSSQNEQFF. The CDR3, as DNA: TGCGCCAGCAGCTCGCAAAATGAGCAGTTCTTC.

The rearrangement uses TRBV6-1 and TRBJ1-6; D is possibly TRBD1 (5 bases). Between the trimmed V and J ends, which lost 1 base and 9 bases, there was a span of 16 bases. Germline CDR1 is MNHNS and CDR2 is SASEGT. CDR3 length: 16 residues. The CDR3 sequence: CASSEVPLTGGSPLHF. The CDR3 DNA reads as TGTGCCAGCAGTGAAGTCCCTCTGACGGGGGGTTCACCCCTCCACTTT.

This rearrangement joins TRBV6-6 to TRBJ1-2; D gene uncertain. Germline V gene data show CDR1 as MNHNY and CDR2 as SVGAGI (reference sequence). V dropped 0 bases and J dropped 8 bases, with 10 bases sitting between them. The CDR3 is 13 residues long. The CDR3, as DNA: TGTGCCAGCAGTTACTCGGAACAAGCCGGCTACACCTTC. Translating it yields CASSYSEQAGYTF.

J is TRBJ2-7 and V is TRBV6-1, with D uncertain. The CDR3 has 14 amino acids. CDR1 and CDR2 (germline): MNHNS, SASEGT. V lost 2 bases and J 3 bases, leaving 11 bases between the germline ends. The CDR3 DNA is TGTGCCAGCAGTGAAAGGCGGAGCGACTACGAGCAGTACTTC. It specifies CASSERRSDYEQYF.

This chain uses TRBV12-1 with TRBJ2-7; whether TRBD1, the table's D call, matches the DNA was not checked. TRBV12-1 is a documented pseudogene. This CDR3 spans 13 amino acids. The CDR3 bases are TGTGCCAGCAGCTCAACAGGGGTCCACGAGCAGTACTTC. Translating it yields CASSSTGVHEQYF.

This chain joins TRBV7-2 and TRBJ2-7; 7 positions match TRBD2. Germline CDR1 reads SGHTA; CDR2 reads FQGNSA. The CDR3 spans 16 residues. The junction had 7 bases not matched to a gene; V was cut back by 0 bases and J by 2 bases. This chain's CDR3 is CASSLAPSGSPYEQYF. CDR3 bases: TGTGCCAGCAGCTTAGCACCTAGCGGATCTCCCTACGAGCAGTACTTC.

The CDR3 DNA is TGTGCCAGCAGTGGCAGCGGGGGGGCCGGGGAGCTGTTTTTT. Translating it yields CASSGSGGAGELFF. This chain connects TRBV6-1 to TRBJ2-2; 10 bases agree with TRBD2. After removal of 4 bases from V and 6 bases from J, the junction contained 2 bases not matched to a gene. This CDR3 has 14 residues. Looked up from germline, CDR1 is MNHNS and CDR2 is SASEGT.

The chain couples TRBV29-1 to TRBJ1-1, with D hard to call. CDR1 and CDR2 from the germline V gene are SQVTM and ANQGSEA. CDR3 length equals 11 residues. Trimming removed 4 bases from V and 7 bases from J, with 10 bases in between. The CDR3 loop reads CSVAAPYEAFF. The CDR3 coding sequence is TGCAGCGTTGCGGCGCCTTATGAAGCTTTCTTT.

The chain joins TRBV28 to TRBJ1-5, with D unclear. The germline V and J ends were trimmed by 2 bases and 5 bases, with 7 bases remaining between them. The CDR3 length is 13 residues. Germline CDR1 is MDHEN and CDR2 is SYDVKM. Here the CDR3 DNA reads TGTGCCAGCAGTTTACCCAGAGATCAGCCCCAGCATTTT. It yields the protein CASSLPRDQPQHF.

CDR3 nucleotides: TGTGCCAGTAGTATAGAGAGCGGGCACCGGGAGCTGTTTTTT. Residues: CASSIESGHRELFF. This chain links TRBV19 with TRBJ2-2, with D possibly TRBD2 on 6 matching bases. Germline V CDR1 and CDR2: LNHDA, SQIVND (reference sequence). This CDR3 is built from 14 residues. The V and J ends lost 0 bases and 9 bases respectively, with 11 bases between them.

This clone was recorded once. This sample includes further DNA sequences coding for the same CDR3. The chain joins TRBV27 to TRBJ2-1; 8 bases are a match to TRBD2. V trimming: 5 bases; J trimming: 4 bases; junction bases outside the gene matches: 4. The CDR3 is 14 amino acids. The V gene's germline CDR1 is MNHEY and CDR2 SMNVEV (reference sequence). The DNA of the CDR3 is TGTGCCAGCAGTCGCAGCGGGAGTTACAATGAGCAGTTCTTC. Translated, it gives CASSRSGSYNEQFF.

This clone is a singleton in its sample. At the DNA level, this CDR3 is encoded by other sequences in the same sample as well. In nucleotides, the CDR3 is TGTGCCAGCAGTTACTCGCGGGTTAGCTACGAGCAGTACTTC. It is translated as CASSYSRVSYEQYF. This rearrangement joins TRBV6-5 to TRBJ2-7, with D perhaps TRBD2 (5 bases). This CDR3 contains 14 residues. The germline V gene has CDR1 MNHEY and CDR2 SVGAGI. V was cut by 0 bases and J by 3 bases, with 9 bases left in between.

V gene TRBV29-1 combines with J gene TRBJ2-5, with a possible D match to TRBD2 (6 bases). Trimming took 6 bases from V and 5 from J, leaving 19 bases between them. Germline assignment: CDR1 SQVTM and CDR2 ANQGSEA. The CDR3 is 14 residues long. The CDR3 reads CSVAHLTAGETQYF. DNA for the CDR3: TGCAGCGTCGCCCATCTAACCGCGGGGGAGACCCAGTACTTC.

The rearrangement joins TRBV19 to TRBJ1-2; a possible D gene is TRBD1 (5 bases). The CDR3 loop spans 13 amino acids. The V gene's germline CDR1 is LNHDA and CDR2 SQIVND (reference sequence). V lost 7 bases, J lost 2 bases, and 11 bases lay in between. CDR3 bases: TGTGCCAGTAACAGGATGGGAAACTATGGCTACACCTTC. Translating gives CASNRMGNYGYTF.

CDR3: CASSYVGGYGYTF. DNA of the CDR3: TGTGCCAGCAGTTACGTCGGGGGTTATGGCTACACCTTC. The chain carries TRBV6-5 and TRBJ1-2; the D gene is possibly TRBD1 (5 bases). V was shortened by 2 bases and J by 5 bases, with 9 bases between the two germline ends. CDR1 is MNHEY, CDR2 SVGAGI, per germline. The CDR3 spans 13 residues.